This T cell receptor beta chain originates from a study of cytomegalovirus exposure and HLA in healthy donors. A multiplex PCR was run with 60 Vbeta primers and 13 Jbeta primers. The table came from immunoSEQ multiplex PCR; TCRdb's copy has only in-frame clones and leaves some out. Of 100,000 or so clones in the sample, about 80% were seen once. This clone has only a few counts. Its antigen is undetermined. Overall study findings and caveats: TCR beta V- and J-gene trimming was later associated with a missense DCLRE1C variant. In an earlier analysis, in 620 or so donors, most V segments appeared productive either ~90% or ~30% of the time.

This CDR3 contains 12 residues. Germline values: CDR1 SQVTM, CDR2 ANQGSEA. V lost 4 bases to trimming and J lost 10 bases; unmatched junction nucleotides: 5. Sequencing was performed on PBMCs. This TCR was sampled from a man aged 25-45 years in good health and CMV-seronegative. The V call is TRBV29-1, the J call TRBJ1-4; 8 positions agree with TRBD1. The CDR3 loop reads CSVAQGGGKLFF. CDR3 sequence (DNA): TGCAGCGTTGCACAGGGGGGGGGAAAACTGTTTTTT.